This T cell receptor beta chain stems from a study of CD8 T cells in ankylosing spondylitis. V shed 7 bases and J 7 bases; nucleotides not matched to a gene: 8. The CDR3 sequence is 14 residues long. Germline lookup yields CDR1 ENHRY and CDR2 SYGVKD. Regarding this clonotype: A much bigger clone sits one base away, suggesting this may be a read error.

Making use of molecular barcodes, quantitative 5'-RACE generated TCR beta libraries. TCRdb processed the 5' RACE reads anew with MiXCR; each CDR3 protein has one entry. The sample carries fewer than 130,000 distinct CDR3 sequences, around 24% recorded once. The sequence was obtained from a male donor with ankylosing spondylitis. The genes are TRBV10-3 and TRBJ1-3, with TRBD1 matching over 9 bases. The sequencing input was synovial fluid, either unsorted or a sorted T cell fraction (not recorded which). The CDR3 DNA follows: TGTGCCATCAAGGAAGAGACAGGGGGGAACACCATATATTTT. Protein sequence: CAIKEETGGNTIYF.